This TCR beta chain stems from a study of cytomegalovirus exposure and HLA in healthy donors. Broader study findings: Cytomegalovirus association was listed for about 180 TCR beta chains. Reports showed the classifier diagnosing cytomegalovirus status with high specificity and sensitivity. Among the CMV-associated chains, a few were confirmed in vitro as specific for CMV antigens.

This CDR3 spans 12 amino acids. The germline V and J ends were trimmed by 4 bases and 9 bases, with 11 bases remaining between them. Germline V gene lookup returns CDR1 MNHEY and CDR2 SMNVEV (reference sequence). The repertoire was sequenced with immunoSEQ multiplex PCR; TCRdb's copy has only in-frame clones and lacks some. In the table there are over 85,000 clones, 80% to 95% of which are singletons. On this clone itself: The antigen is undetermined.

It was the roughly 130-subject validation cohort, separate from the approximately 700-subject first cohort, to which the donors belonged. Sequencing was performed on PBMCs. This TCR was recovered from a woman in her thirties in good health and CMV-seropositive. This rearrangement joins TRBV27 to TRBJ2-3; maybe TRBD2 (6 bases). Written as DNA, the CDR3 is TGTGCCAGCAGTTCACGACTAGACACGCAGTATTTT. Protein sequence: CASSSRLDTQYF.